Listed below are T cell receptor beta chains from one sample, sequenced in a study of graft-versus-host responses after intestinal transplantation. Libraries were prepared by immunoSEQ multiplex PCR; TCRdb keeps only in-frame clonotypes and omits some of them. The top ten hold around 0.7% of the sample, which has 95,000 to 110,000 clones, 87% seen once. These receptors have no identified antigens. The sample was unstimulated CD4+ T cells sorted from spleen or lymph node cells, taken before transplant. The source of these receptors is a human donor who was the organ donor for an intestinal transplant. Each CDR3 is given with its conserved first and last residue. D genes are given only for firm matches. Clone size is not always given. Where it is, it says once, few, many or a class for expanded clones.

TGCGCCAGCTCGGCCACAGATACGCAGTATTTT CASSATDTQYF NA NA TRBJ2-3 TRBV10-1
TGTGCCAGCAGCAGGGGACAGAACACTGAAGCTTTCTTT CASSRGQNTEAFF NA NA TRBJ1-1 TRBV7-6
TGTGCCAGCAGCCAAGCGATGAACACCGGGGAGCTGTTTTTT CASSQAMNTGELFF NA NA TRBJ2-2 TRBV4-2
TGTGCCAGCTCACCACCGTGGGAAGAGACCCAGTACTTC CASSPPWEETQYF NA NA TRBJ2-5 TRBV18
TGCAGCGTATCCCCGGGGTACAAAAACATTCAGTACTTC CSVSPGYKNIQYF NA few TRBJ2-4 TRBV29-1
TGTGCCAGCTCACCAGGCGGCGACTACGAGCAGTACTTC CASSPGGDYEQYF NA NA TRBJ2-7 TRBV18
TGTGCCAGCAGCTCACGACTGACATGGCTCACTGAAGCTTTCTTT CASSSRLTWLTEAFF NA NA TRBJ1-1 TRBV5-5
TGTGCCAGCAGCTTGGCCGGAGGAGGGATTAGCGGGAGTTTAGAGACCCAGTACTTC CASSLAGGGISGSLETQYF TRBD2 NA TRBJ2-5 TRBV5-6
TGTGCCAGCAGCCATAGGGGGACACTACCCTCCTACGAGCAGTACTTC CASSHRGTLPSYEQYF NA NA TRBJ2-7 TRBV11-3
TGTGCCAGCCAAGAGGCAGGGACTGGGGCCAACGTCCTGACTTTC CASQEAGTGANVLTF NA NA TRBJ2-6 TRBV18
TGTGCTAGCAGCTTAGGGCCTGGGGTCAGGGAGACCCAGTACTTC CASSLGPGVRETQYF NA NA TRBJ2-5 TRBV7-7
TGCGCCAGCAGTAAACAGGGAGCCCCTACCTACAATGAGCAGTTCTTC CASSKQGAPTYNEQFF NA NA TRBJ2-1 TRBV5-1